Listed below are T cell receptor beta chains from one sample, sequenced in a study of blood T cell repertoires in COVID-19. Here immunoSEQ multiplex PCR was the method, and the copy in TCRdb shows in-frame clones only, minus some. The data hold some 87,000 clones, with over 70% observed a single time. The sequenced sample was peripheral blood. The source of these receptors is a man aged 80 or over with active or convalescent COVID-19. Each CDR3 is given with its conserved first and last residue. Each record gives: V gene, clone size, CDR3 protein. A row's size may be missing; if present it is once, few, many or a size class.

V gene: TRBV11-3; clone size: .; CDR3 protein: CASSLGRRQGGIYNEQFF
V gene: TRBV5-5; clone size: .; CDR3 protein: CASSGTGPPNTGELFF
V gene: TRBV5-4; clone size: .; CDR3 protein: CASSFDRAGNTIYF
V gene: TRBV7-2; clone size: many; CDR3 protein: CASSNQLAGASGELFF
V gene: TRBV7-8; clone size: .; CDR3 protein: CATGTSGGGFTDTQYF
V gene: TRBV25-1; clone size: .; CDR3 protein: CASSDTLYYGYTF
V gene: TRBV4-3; clone size: .; CDR3 protein: CASSQVGVGEKLFF
V gene: TRBV4-3; clone size: .; CDR3 protein: CASSLGSFGGGSSGANVLTF
V gene: TRBV18; clone size: .; CDR3 protein: CASSPPPPAGDGYTF
V gene: TRBV20-1; clone size: .; CDR3 protein: CSAGVYETQYF
V gene: TRBV5-1; clone size: .; CDR3 protein: CASSLGGVSSYNEQFF
V gene: TRBV10-3; clone size: once; CDR3 protein: CAISAAGEAFF
V gene: TRBV3-1/TRBV3-2; clone size: .; CDR3 protein: CASRPQSGGAYGYTF
V gene: TRBV28; clone size: many; CDR3 protein: CASRRATGTGVGYTF
V gene: TRBV6-5; clone size: .; CDR3 protein: CASSYSRGGAPDTQYF
V gene: TRBV5-4; clone size: .; CDR3 protein: CASSSQLVDSKGYTF
V gene: TRBV4-1; clone size: once; CDR3 protein: CASSQVISGSSYEQYF
V gene: TRBV18; clone size: .; CDR3 protein: CASSPLGDSSTNNYGYTF
V gene: TRBV4-3; clone size: .; CDR3 protein: CASSQGDTRYEQYF
V gene: TRBV6-5; clone size: .; CDR3 protein: CASSPWTGAYEQYF
V gene: TRBV18; clone size: .; CDR3 protein: CASCQRSGGAGETQYF
V gene: TRBV7-2; clone size: once; CDR3 protein: CASSLTTGFDYGYTF
V gene: TRBV2; clone size: .; CDR3 protein: CASSPGGGLAQYF
V gene: TRBV28; clone size: .; CDR3 protein: CASSSRGNYNSPLHF
V gene: TRBV5-1; clone size: .; CDR3 protein: CASSFSSRGISGNTIYF
V gene: TRBV28; clone size: few; CDR3 protein: CASRLGGPYEQYF
V gene: TRBV7-9; clone size: .; CDR3 protein: CASSLDRQGSYNSPLHF
V gene: TRBV24-1; clone size: .; CDR3 protein: CATSDYNRAPYEQFF
V gene: TRBV5-4; clone size: .; CDR3 protein: CASSSDSNTDTQYF
V gene: TRBV6-5; clone size: .; CDR3 protein: CASRGTGGGTEAFF
V gene: TRBV5-1; clone size: once; CDR3 protein: CASSTDRAGNTIYF
V gene: TRBV28; clone size: .; CDR3 protein: CASSFVRGDNQPQHF
V gene: TRBV12-3/TRBV12-4; clone size: .; CDR3 protein: CASSLGTYGYTF
V gene: TRBV9; clone size: .; CDR3 protein: CASSETGHGRTEAFF
V gene: TRBV5-1; clone size: .; CDR3 protein: CASSLEGMIGEQYF
V gene: TRBV7-8; clone size: .; CDR3 protein: CASSLATVAGGLAGELFF
V gene: TRBV5-5; clone size: many; CDR3 protein: CASSLSSGTGGQNIQYF
V gene: TRBV9; clone size: few; CDR3 protein: CASNSQGNSPLHF
V gene: TRBV4-1; clone size: .; CDR3 protein: CASSATAAGGPYNEQFF
V gene: TRBV7-8; clone size: .; CDR3 protein: CASSPRGPMNTEAFF
V gene: TRBV5-1; clone size: .; CDR3 protein: CASSLEGQISYEQYF
V gene: TRBV7-8; clone size: .; CDR3 protein: CASSLAGTVNTEAFF
V gene: TRBV11-3; clone size: .; CDR3 protein: CASSRAPGELFF
V gene: TRBV9; clone size: .; CDR3 protein: CASSVTGNEAFF
V gene: TRBV3-1/TRBV3-2; clone size: .; CDR3 protein: CASSHEGPLHF
V gene: TRBV2; clone size: .; CDR3 protein: CASSASYEQYF
V gene: TRBV9; clone size: .; CDR3 protein: CASSVEGRGTYGYTF
V gene: TRBV5-4; clone size: .; CDR3 protein: CASSFGGTGKEKLFF
V gene: TRBV20-1; clone size: .; CDR3 protein: CSAYRGREAFF
V gene: TRBV9; clone size: .; CDR3 protein: CASSGTGYSPLHF
V gene: TRBV5-1; clone size: .; CDR3 protein: CASSLDRVGNEKLFF
V gene: TRBV30; clone size: .; CDR3 protein: CAWRAQGGETQYF
V gene: TRBV5-1; clone size: few; CDR3 protein: CASSPGTPGQVTEQYF
V gene: TRBV5-1; clone size: .; CDR3 protein: CASSPRWGDVAAFF
V gene: TRBV5-1; clone size: .; CDR3 protein: CASSLEGASNSPLHF